This is a list of T cell receptor beta chains from one sample in a study of cytomegalovirus exposure and HLA in healthy donors. Libraries were prepared by immunoSEQ multiplex PCR; TCRdb keeps only in-frame clonotypes and omits some of them. The sample includes about 120,000 clones, 60% to 80% of them seen just once. The sample consisted of PBMCs. The origin of the receptors is a human donor in good health. CDR3s include the opening cysteine and the closing phenylalanine or tryptophan. Each record gives: CDR3 length, J gene, V gene, CDR3 protein.

13 | TRBJ2-3 | TRBV5-8 | CASSVDRGDTQYF
21 | TRBJ2-3 | TRBV15 | CATSRAGLAGANKPSTDTQYF
13 | TRBJ2-7 | TRBV18 | CASSLTGTYEQYF
14 | TRBJ1-2 | TRBV27 | CASSLLGGTQGYTF
13 | TRBJ1-1 | TRBV27 | CASSLGTGLEAFF
17 | TRBJ1-3 | TRBV23-1 | CASSHRQGPSSGNTIYF
16 | TRBJ2-5 | TRBV7-9 | CASSKRTSGYQETQYF
15 | TRBJ2-1 | TRBV7-6 | CASNMGLALYNEQFF
17 | TRBJ1-1 | TRBV7-8 | CASSLGTARVPNTEAFF
14 | TRBJ2-1 | TRBV12-5 | CASAPSAGEGEQFF
12 | TRBJ1-2 | TRBV5-1 | CASSWTGYGYTF
18 | TRBJ2-1 | TRBV25-1 | CASTGTRESAGAFNEQFF
15 | TRBJ2-7 | TRBV5-8 | CASSARDRVSYEQYF
14 | TRBJ1-5 | TRBV27 | CASSTGYSNQPQHF
13 | TRBJ2-2 | TRBV7-9 | CASTLQDTGELFF
14 | TRBJ2-7 | TRBV11-2 | CASRPGTGTYEQYF
16 | TRBJ2-3 | TRBV30 | CAWSRLAGGLSDTQYF
14 | TRBJ2-4 | TRBV5-1 | CASSPRDYSDIQYF
16 | TRBJ2-1 | TRBV14 | CASGPLLGREGNEQFF
15 | TRBJ1-2 | TRBV4-3 | CASSQDHIAQFQYTF
14 | TRBJ2-7 | TRBV30 | CAWRGDRGLYEQYF
17 | TRBJ2-7 | TRBV28 | CASSLREGRPEGYAQYF